What follows are 11 T cell receptor beta chains derived from one specimen sequenced in a study of cytomegalovirus exposure and HLA in healthy donors. Repertoires were generated with immunoSEQ multiplex PCR, while TCRdb's copy carries only in-frame clones and drops some. Here the sample spans roughly 250,000 clones, approximately 86% being singletons. Sequencing was performed on PBMCs. Receptors originate from a woman younger than 45 in good health and CMV-seropositive.

This rearrangement joins TRBV6-5 to TRBJ2-7; no clear D gene. From germline, CDR1 is MNHEY and CDR2 SVGAGI. This CDR3 spans 11 amino acids. Trimming removed 0 bases from V and 6 bases from J, with 3 bases in between. The CDR3 reads CASSYSGEQYF. CDR3 bases: TGTGCCAGCAGTTACTCCGGCGAGCAGTACTTC.

The chain combines TRBV28 with TRBJ2-5; 7 bases fit TRBD1. The V and J ends lost 6 bases and 5 bases, in that order; junction bases with no gene match: 12. CDR3 size: 15 residues. Germline V CDR1 and CDR2: MDHEN, SYDVKM. The CDR3 loop is CASSPDRQGMETQYF. For the CDR3, the DNA is TGTGCCAGCAGCCCCGACCGACAGGGCATGGAGACCCAGTACTTC. Full variable domain (rest looked up from reference TRBV28 and TRBJ2-5): DVKVTQSSRYLVKRTGEKVFLECVQDMDHENMFWYRQDPGLGLRLIYFSYDVKMKEKGDIPEGYSVSREKKERFSLILESASTNQTSMYLCASSPDRQGMETQYFGPGTRLLVL.

This clone has just one count. V gene TRBV6-1 combines with J gene TRBJ1-4, with D perhaps matching TRBD1 (6 bases). CDR3 size: 15 residues. The germline V and J ends were trimmed by 8 bases and 0 bases, with 13 bases remaining between them. Germline CDR1 and CDR2: MNHNS and SASEGT. CDR3 amino acids: CASHRVGATNEKLFF. In nucleotides, the CDR3 is TGTGCCAGCCACAGGGTAGGAGCAACTAATGAAAAACTGTTTTTT.

This chain uses TRBV27 with TRBJ2-7, with TRBD2 identical over 9 bases. The V gene end was trimmed by 5 bases and the J gene end by 5 bases; junction bases not matched to a gene: 22. The germline gives CDR1 MNHEY, CDR2 SMNVEV (reference sequence). The CDR3 is 19 amino acids. This CDR3 reads CASSPDRDLVLAGPHEQYF. The CDR3 DNA reads TGTGCCAGCAGTCCGGATAGGGATCTTGTCCTAGCGGGACCCCACGAGCAGTACTTC.

This clone was seen a single time. The chain's CDR3 is CASSALGWDTYGYTF. The CDR3 DNA is TGTGCCAGCAGTGCCTTAGGGTGGGACACCTATGGCTACACCTTC. V is TRBV2 and J is TRBJ1-2; the D gene is possibly TRBD1 (6 bases). The V gene lost 4 bases and the J gene lost 4 bases, with 16 bases spanning the gap. The CDR3 contains 15 residues. The germline gives CDR1 SNHLY, CDR2 FYNNEI.

The chain combines TRBV28 with TRBJ1-2; 10 nucleotides align to TRBD1. CDR3 length: 14 amino acids. Germline V gives CDR1 MDHEN, CDR2 SYDVKM. V dropped 3 bases and J dropped 3; count of bases not matched to a gene: 1. Written as DNA, the CDR3 is TGTGCCAGCAGTTTTGGGACAGGGGACTATGGCTACACCTTC. Encoded protein: CASSFGTGDYGYTF.

This clone has a handful of counts. This chain uses TRBV28 with TRBJ1-2; 9 nucleotides match TRBD1. Germline trimming cut 4 bases from V and 8 bases from J; bases unmatched to any gene: 8. Per the germline V gene, CDR1 is MDHEN and CDR2 is SYDVKM. This CDR3 has 14 residues. This CDR3 reads CASSSPGQGGGYTF. CDR3 sequence (DNA): TGTGCCAGCAGTTCCCCGGGACAGGGCGGGGGCTACACCTTC.

V and J are TRBV7-8 and TRBJ1-2; TRBD1 matches 7 bases. The CDR3 extends over 16 amino acids. V was pared by 2 bases and J by 6 bases, with 12 bases of the junction left unmatched. Germline lookup yields CDR1 SGHVS and CDR2 FQNEAQ. The DNA for the CDR3 is TGTGCCAGCAGCTTATCTCCGACAGGGAGAGTCGATGGCTACACCTTC. This encodes CASSLSPTGRVDGYTF.

The rearrangement uses TRBV5-1 and TRBJ1-1, with 7 bases fitting TRBD1. V lost 0 bases, J lost 0 bases, and 5 bases stayed unmatched. Germline assignment: CDR1 SGHRS and CDR2 YFSETQ. The CDR3 is made up of 16 amino acids. The CDR3 DNA reads TGCGCCAGCAGCTTGGCAGGGGGGAACATGAACACTGAAGCTTTCTTT. Its protein product is CASSLAGGNMNTEAFF.

In nucleotides, the CDR3 is TGTGCCAGCAGCGTAGGACAGAGCAATCAGCCCCAGCATTTT. Translated, it gives CASSVGQSNQPQHF. The V call is TRBV9, the J call TRBJ1-5; tentative D call: TRBD1 (5 bases). CDR1 SGDLS and CDR2 YYNGEE come from the germline V gene. The CDR3 is made up of 14 amino acids. The V end lost 0 bases, the J end lost 1 base, and 5 bases lay between the germline ends.

The chain couples TRBV28 to TRBJ1-1, with D possibly being TRBD1 (5 bases). The germline gives CDR1 MDHEN, CDR2 SYDVKM. CDR3 length equals 15 residues. V lost 3 bases to trimming and J lost 1 base, with 12 bases between them. CDR3 loop: CASSFIGAENTEAFF. CDR3 DNA sequence: TGTGCCAGCAGTTTTATAGGGGCCGAGAACACTGAAGCTTTCTTT.